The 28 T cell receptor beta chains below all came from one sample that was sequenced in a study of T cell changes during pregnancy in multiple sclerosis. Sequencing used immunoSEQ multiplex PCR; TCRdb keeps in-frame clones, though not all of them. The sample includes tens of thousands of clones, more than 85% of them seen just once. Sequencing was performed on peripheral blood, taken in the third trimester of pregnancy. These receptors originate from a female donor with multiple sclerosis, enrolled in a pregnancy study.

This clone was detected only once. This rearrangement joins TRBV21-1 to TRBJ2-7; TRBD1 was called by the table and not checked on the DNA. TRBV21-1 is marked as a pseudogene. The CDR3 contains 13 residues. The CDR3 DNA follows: TGTGCCAGCAGCAAGGCCAGATCCTACGAGCAGTACTTC. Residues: CASSKARSYEQYF.

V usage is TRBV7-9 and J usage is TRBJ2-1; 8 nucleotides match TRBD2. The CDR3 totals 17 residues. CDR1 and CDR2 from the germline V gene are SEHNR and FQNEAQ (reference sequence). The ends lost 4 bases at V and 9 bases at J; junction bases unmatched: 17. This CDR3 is CASSWPRTAGGDGEQFF. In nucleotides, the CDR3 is TGTGCCAGCAGCTGGCCCCGGACAGCCGGGGGGGATGGTGAGCAGTTCTTC.

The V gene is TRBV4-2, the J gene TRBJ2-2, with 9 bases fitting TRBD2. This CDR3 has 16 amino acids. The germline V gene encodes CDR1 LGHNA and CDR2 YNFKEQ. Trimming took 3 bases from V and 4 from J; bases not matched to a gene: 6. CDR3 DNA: TGTGCCAGCAGCCACCTGACTAGCGGAATCACCGGGGAGCTGTTTTTT. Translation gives CASSHLTSGITGELFF.

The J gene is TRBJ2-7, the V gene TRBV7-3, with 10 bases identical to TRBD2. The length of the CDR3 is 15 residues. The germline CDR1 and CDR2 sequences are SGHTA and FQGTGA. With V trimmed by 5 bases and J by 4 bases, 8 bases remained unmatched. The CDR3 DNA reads TGTGCCAGCAGCCCGCTAGCGGGAGCTCTATACGAGCAGTACTTC. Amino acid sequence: CASSPLAGALYEQYF.

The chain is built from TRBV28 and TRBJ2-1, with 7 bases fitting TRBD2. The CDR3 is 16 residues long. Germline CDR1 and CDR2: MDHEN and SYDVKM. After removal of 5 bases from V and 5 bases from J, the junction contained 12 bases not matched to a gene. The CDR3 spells CASSPVSGTSDNEQFF. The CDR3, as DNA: TGTGCCAGCAGTCCCGTCAGCGGGACTTCGGACAATGAGCAGTTCTTC.

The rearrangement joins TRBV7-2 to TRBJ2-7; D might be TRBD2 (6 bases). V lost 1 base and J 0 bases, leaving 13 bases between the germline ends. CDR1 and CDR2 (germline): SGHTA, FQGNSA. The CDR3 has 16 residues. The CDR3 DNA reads TGTGCCAGCAGCTTAGGGCGGGACGGAAGCTCCTACGAGCAGTACTTC. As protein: CASSLGRDGSSYEQYF.

CDR3 nucleotide sequence: TGTGCCAGCAGCTCCTCCGCCGGGTCTCCCTACGAGCAGTACTTC. Amino acid sequence: CASSSSAGSPYEQYF. The rearrangement links TRBV14 to TRBJ2-7; no reliable D call. The V and J ends lost 5 bases and 2 bases respectively, with 16 bases between them. Germline V gene sequence: CDR1 SGHDN, CDR2 FVKESK. The CDR3 sequence is 15 residues long.

CDR3 amino acids: CASSEAGGTDTQYF. The CDR3 coding sequence is TGTGCCAGCAGTGAAGCGGGAGGCACAGATACGCAGTATTTT. This chain joins TRBV6-4 and TRBJ2-3, with 8 bases aligning to TRBD2. CDR3 length: 14 residues. The V segment lost 3 bases and the J segment 1 base; nucleotides outside the gene matches: 0. The germline V gene encodes CDR1 MRHNA and CDR2 SNTAGT.

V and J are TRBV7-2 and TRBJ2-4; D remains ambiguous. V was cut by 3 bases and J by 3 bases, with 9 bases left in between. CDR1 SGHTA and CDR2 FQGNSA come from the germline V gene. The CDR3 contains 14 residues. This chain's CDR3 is CASSLDLVKNIQYF. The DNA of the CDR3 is TGTGCCAGCAGCTTGGATCTAGTCAAAAACATTCAGTACTTC.

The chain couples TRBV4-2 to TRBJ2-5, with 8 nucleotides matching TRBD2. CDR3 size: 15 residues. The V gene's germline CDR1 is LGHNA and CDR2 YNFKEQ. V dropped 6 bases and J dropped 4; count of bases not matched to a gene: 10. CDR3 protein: CASRSGSSMIETQYF. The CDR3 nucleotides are TGTGCCAGCAGAAGCGGGAGTTCGATGATAGAGACCCAGTACTTC.

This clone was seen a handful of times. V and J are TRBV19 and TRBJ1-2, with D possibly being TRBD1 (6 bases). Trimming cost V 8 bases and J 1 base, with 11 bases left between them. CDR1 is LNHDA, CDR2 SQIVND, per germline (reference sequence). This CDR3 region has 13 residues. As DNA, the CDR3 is TGTGCCAGTCAACAGGGATTTAACTATGGCTACACCTTC. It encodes CASQQGFNYGYTF.

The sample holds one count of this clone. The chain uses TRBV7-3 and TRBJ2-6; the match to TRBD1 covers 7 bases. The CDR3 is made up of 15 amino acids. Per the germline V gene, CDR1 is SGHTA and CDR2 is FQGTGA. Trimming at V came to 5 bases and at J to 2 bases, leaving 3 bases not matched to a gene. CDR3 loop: CASSTDRAGANVLTF. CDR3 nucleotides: TGTGCCAGCAGCACCGACAGGGCTGGGGCCAACGTCCTGACTTTC. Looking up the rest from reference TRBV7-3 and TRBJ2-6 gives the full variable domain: GAGVSQTPSNKVTEKGKYVELRCDPISGHTALYWYRQSLGQGPEFLIYFQGTGAADDSGLPNDRFFAVRPEGSVSTLKIQRTERGDSAVYLCASSTDRAGANVLTFGAGSRLTVL.

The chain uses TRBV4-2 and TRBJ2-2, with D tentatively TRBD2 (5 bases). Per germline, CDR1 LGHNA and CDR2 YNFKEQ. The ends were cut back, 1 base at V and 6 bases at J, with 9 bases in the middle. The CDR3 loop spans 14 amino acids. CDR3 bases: TGTGCCAGCAGCCAAGTAGGGAGATCCGGGGAGCTGTTTTTT. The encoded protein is CASSQVGRSGELFF.

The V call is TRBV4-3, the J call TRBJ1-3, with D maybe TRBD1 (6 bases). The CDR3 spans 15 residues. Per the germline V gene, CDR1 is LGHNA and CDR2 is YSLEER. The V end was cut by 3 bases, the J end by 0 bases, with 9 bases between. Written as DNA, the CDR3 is TGCGCCAGCAGCCAGGACAGTGGCTCTGGAAACACCATATATTTT. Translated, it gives CASSQDSGSGNTIYF.

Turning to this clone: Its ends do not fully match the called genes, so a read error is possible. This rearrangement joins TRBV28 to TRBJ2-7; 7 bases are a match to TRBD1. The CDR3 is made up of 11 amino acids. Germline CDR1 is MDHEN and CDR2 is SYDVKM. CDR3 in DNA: TGTGCCAGCAGTTTATTTGACAGGGTGGATTTC. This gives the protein CASSLFDRVDF.

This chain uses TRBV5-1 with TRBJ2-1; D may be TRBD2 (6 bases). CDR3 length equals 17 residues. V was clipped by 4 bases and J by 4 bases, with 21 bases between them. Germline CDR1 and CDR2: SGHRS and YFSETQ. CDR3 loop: CASSNYLTSGQYNEQFF. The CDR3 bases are TGCGCCAGCAGCAATTACCTCACCAGCGGGCAATACAATGAGCAGTTCTTC.

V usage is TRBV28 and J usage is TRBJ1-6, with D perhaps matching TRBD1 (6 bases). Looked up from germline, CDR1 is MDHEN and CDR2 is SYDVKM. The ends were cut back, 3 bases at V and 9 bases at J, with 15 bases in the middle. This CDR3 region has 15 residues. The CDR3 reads CASSFTGSSTSPLHF. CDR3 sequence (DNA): TGTGCCAGCAGTTTCACAGGGAGTTCAACTTCACCCCTCCACTTT.

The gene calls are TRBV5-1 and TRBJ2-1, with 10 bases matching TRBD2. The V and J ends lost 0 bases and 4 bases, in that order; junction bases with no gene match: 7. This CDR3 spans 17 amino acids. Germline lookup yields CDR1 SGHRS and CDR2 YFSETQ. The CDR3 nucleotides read TGCGCCAGCAGCTTGGAGGCTAGCGGGGGCTATTACAATGAGCAGTTCTTC. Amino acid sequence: CASSLEASGGYYNEQFF. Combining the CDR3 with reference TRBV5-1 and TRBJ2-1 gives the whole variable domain KAGVTQTPRYLIKTRGQQVTLSCSPISGHRSVSWYQQTPGQGLQFLFEYFSETQRNKGNFPGRFSGRQFSNSRSEMNVSTLELGDSALYLCASSLEASGGYYNEQFFGPGTRLTVL.

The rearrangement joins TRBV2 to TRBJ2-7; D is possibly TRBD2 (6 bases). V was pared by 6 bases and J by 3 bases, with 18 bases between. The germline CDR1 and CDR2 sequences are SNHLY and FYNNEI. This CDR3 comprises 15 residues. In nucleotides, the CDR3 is TGTGCCAGCAGCGCCTCGGGCGGCGGGGTCTACGAGCAGTACTTC. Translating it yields CASSASGGGVYEQYF.

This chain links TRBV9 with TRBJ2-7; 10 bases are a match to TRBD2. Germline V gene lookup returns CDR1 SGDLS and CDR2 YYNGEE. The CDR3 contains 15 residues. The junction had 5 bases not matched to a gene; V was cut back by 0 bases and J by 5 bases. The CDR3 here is CASSVGTSGTHEQYF. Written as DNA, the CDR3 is TGTGCCAGCAGCGTAGGAACTAGCGGGACCCACGAGCAGTACTTC.

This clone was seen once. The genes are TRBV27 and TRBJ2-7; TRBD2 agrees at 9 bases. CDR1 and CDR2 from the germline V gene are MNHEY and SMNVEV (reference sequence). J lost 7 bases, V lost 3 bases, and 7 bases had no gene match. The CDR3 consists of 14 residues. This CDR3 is CASSLTSGLREQYF. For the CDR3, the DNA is TGTGCCAGCAGTTTGACTAGCGGATTAAGAGAGCAGTACTTC.

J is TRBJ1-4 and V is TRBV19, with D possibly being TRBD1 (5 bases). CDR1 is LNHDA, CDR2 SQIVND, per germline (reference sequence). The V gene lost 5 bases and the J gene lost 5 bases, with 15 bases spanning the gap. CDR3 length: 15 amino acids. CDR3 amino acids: CASSLSGGTNEKLFF. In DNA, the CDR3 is TGTGCCAGTAGTCTGTCCGGCGGGACCAATGAAAAACTGTTTTTT.

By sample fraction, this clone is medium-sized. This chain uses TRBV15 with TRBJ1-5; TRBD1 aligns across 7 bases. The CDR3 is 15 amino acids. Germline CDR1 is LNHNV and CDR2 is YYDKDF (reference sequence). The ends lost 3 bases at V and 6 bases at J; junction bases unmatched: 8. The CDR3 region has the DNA TGTGCCACCAGCAGGGACGACAGGGCTAGTCAGCCCCAGCATTTT. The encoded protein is CATSRDDRASQPQHF.

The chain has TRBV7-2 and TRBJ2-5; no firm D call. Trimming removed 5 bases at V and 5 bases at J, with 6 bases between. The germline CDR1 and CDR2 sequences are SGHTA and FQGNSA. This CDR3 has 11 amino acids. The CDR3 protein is CASSSRETQYF. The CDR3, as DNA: TGTGCCAGCAGCAGCAGGGAGACCCAGTACTTC.

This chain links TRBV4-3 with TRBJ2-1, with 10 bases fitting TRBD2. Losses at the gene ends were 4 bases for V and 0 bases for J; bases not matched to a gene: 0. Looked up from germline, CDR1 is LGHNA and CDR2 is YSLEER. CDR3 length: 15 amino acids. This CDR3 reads CASSPSGSSYNEQFF. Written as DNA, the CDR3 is TGCGCCAGCAGCCCTAGCGGGAGCTCCTACAATGAGCAGTTCTTC.

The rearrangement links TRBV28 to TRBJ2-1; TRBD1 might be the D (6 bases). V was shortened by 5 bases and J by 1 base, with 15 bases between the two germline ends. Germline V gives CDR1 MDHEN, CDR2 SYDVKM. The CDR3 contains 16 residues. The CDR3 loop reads CASSPPGQGSYNEQFF. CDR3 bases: TGTGCCAGCAGTCCTCCGGGGCAGGGGTCCTACAATGAGCAGTTCTTC.

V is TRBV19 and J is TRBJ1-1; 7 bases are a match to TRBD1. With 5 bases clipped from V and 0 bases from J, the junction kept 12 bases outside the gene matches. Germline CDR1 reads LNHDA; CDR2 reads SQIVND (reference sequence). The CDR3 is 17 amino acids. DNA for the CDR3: TGTGCCAGTAGTCTACCCCGACAGGGCAAAATGAACACTGAAGCTTTCTTT. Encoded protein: CASSLPRQGKMNTEAFF.

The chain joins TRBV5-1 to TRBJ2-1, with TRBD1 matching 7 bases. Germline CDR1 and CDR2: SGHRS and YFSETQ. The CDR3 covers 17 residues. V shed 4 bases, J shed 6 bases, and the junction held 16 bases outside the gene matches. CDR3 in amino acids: CASSSERQGDLGNEQFF. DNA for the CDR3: TGCGCCAGCAGCAGTGAGCGACAGGGCGACTTGGGCAATGAGCAGTTCTTC.